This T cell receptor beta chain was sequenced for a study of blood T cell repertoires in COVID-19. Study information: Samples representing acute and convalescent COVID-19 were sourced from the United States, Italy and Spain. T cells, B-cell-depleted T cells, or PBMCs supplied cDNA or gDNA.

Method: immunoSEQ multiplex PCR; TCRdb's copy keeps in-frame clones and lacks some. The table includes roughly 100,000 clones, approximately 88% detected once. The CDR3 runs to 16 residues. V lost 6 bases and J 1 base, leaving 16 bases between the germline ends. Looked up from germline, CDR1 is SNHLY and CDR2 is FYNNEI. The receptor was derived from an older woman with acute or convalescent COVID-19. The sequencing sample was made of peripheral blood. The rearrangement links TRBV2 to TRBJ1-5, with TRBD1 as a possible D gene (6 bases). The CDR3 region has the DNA TGTGCCAGCAGCGAAACCCGGGACATAAGCAATCAGCCCCAGCATTTT. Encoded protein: CASSETRDISNQPQHF.